Detailed here is one TCR beta chain. Its cognate antigen is unknown. The authors took blood RNA from unsorted whole blood and also extracted germline DNA. They drew about 4 milliliters of peripheral blood before surgery. These data originate in a study of tumor-infiltrating lymphocytes in primary liver carcinoma. Synthesis of TCR beta cDNA was carried out from about 540 ng total RNA with a constant-region primer. Slightly modified ARM-PCR, run as three nested multiplex PCR rounds, produced the TCR beta libraries. Each CDR3 protein gets one entry after TCRdb re-called the multiplex PCR reads with MiXCR. The sample holds 300,000 to 350,000 distinct CDR3 sequences; roughly 61% are singletons and the top ten take roughly 6%. Findings and limits, study-wide: The top-250-clone fraction was significantly higher in tumors than in blood (p = 0.039).

The specimen was peripheral blood. This clonotype was obtained from a middle-aged man with primary liver carcinoma and hepatitis B virus infection.

The CDR3 bases are TGCGCCAGCAGCTTTGGACTAGCGGGAGGAGGAAGGTACAATGAGCAGTTCTTC. It yields the protein CASSFGLAGGGRYNEQFF. The V and J genes are TRBV5-1 and TRBJ2-1; 14 nucleotides match TRBD2. This CDR3 is built from 18 residues. J lost 4 bases, V lost 2 bases, and 8 bases had no gene match. Germline CDR1 reads SGHRS; CDR2 reads YFSETQ. Complete variable domain (other parts from reference TRBV5-1 and TRBJ2-1): KAGVTQTPRYLIKTRGQQVTLSCSPISGHRSVSWYQQTPGQGLQFLFEYFSETQRNKGNFPGRFSGRQFSNSRSEMNVSTLELGDSALYLCASSFGLAGGGRYNEQFFGPGTRLTVL.